This TCR beta chain was sequenced during a study of cytomegalovirus exposure and HLA in healthy donors. The study's findings and limits: Later work found that TCR association rates differed between HLA loci; DRB1 had the most and HLA-C the fewest. In a later analysis, TCR beta V- and J-gene trimming showed a link to a missense DCLRE1C variant.

The PCR had 60 Vbeta and 13 Jbeta primers. Produced via immunoSEQ multiplex PCR; TCRdb's table is partial and in-frame only. The profile shows 100,000 to 120,000 clones, 60% to 80% of them singletons. Whereas donors were nominally healthy upon sampling, unrecorded immune exposures were probable. Germline-derived CDR1 and CDR2 are SNHLY and FYNNEI. CDR3 size: 14 residues. After removal of 8 bases from V and 4 bases from J, the junction contained 9 bases not matched to a gene. As regards this clone: Its cognate antigen is unknown.

The rearrangement uses TRBV2 and TRBJ1-1, with TRBD1 matching 8 bases. The sample was PBMCs. The TCR was taken from a man younger than 40 in good health and CMV-seronegative. CDR3 DNA: TGTGCCAGCGTGAGGACAGGGTCCTTCACTGAAGCTTTCTTT. Protein product: CASVRTGSFTEAFF. Drawing the rest from reference TRBV2 and TRBJ1-1, the complete variable domain is EPEVTQTPSHQVTQMGQEVILRCVPISNHLYFYWYRQILGQKVEFLVSFYNNEISEKSEIFDDQFSVERPDGSNFTLKIRSTKLEDSAMYFCASVRTGSFTEAFFGQGTRLTVV.